Included here is one T cell receptor (beta chain) sequence, with context. Assay: immunoSEQ multiplex PCR; the TCRdb copy retains only in-frame clones and omits some. Counted here are fewer than 250,000 clones, approximately 84% occurring once; the ten biggest clones make up around 1.9%. These data belong to a study of blood T cell repertoires in COVID-19. On the study more broadly: In each case, the material was cDNA or gDNA derived from T cells, B-cell-depleted T cells, or PBMCs.

The CDR3 loop spans 16 amino acids. V lost 2 bases and J 12 bases, leaving 21 bases between the germline ends. CDR1 is SGDLS and CDR2 is YYNGEE in the germline V gene. Material for sequencing was peripheral blood. This sequence was found in a woman older than 75 with acute or convalescent COVID-19. The gene calls are TRBV9 and TRBJ1-6; D possibly corresponds to TRBD1 (5 bases). The CDR3 protein is CASSVSSNAGGEPLHF. Here the CDR3 DNA reads TGTGCCAGCAGCGTCTCTAGCAACGCCGGGGGGGAACCCCTCCACTTT.